This T cell receptor beta chain came from a study of T cells in Graves' hyperthyroidism and ophthalmopathy. At the level of the study: Once the initial diagnosis was made, peripheral blood was obtained before any treatment.

The study excluded patients with uncontrolled infection, other autoimmune disease, pregnancy or lactation. The table lists this clonotype with many counts. Its antigen is currently unknown. Amplification of TCR beta CDR3 regions was performed using RNA transcripts as template. Primed by the HTBI set, a first-round RT-PCR was run on the TCR CDR3. Each CDR3 protein is one row after TCRdb ran MiXCR on the multiplex PCR reads. This table has hundreds of thousands of distinct CDR3 sequences, 16% appearing once. This CDR3 contains 14 residues. The ends were cut back, 2 bases at V and 5 bases at J, with 10 bases in the middle. CDR1 and CDR2 (germline): MNHEY, SMNVEV (reference sequence). Overall study results and limits: From stable hyperthyroidism, ophthalmopathy was separated by a 13 V-J model.

The sample consisted of blood. V gene TRBV27 combines with J gene TRBJ2-1; possible D gene TRBD1, 6 bases. The sequence came from a woman aged 18 to 35 with Graves' ophthalmopathy. The CDR3 DNA reads as TGTGCCAGCAGTTTAAGGGACACCGACAATGAGCAGTTCTTC. The encoded protein is CASSLRDTDNEQFF.